This entry is about one T cell receptor (beta chain). Generated by immunoSEQ multiplex PCR, the TCRdb table keeps only in-frame clones and is missing some. The sample lists over 500 clones, 75% to 85% occurring once. The data originate from a study of tumour-infiltrating T cells in Burkitt lymphoma. Study at large: All epidemiological Burkitt lymphoma subtypes were represented in the cohort.

V dropped 1 base and J dropped 1 base, with 2 bases sitting between them. CDR1 and CDR2 from the germline V gene are MNHNS and SASEGT. There are 12 residues in the CDR3. This chain joins TRBV6-1 and TRBJ2-7; D not resolved. The source of this sequence is a human donor with Burkitt lymphoma. The sample comprised tumor tissue. CDR3 coding DNA: TGTGCCAGCAGTGAAGGGTCCTACGAGCAGTACTTC. It codes for CASSEGSYEQYF.